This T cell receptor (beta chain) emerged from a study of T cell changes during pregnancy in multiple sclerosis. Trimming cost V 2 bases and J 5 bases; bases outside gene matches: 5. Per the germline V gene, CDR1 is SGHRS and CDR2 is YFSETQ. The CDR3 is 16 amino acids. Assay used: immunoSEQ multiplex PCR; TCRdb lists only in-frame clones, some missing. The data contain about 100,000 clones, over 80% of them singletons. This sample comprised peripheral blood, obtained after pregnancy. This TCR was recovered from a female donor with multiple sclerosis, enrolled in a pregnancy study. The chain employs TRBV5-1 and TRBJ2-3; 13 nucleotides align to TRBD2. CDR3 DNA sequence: TGCGCCAGCAGCTTAGGGACTAGCGGGAAGGGAGATACGCAGTATTTT. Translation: CASSLGTSGKGDTQYF. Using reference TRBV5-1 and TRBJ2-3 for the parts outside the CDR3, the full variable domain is KAGVTQTPRYLIKTRGQQVTLSCSPISGHRSVSWYQQTPGQGLQFLFEYFSETQRNKGNFPGRFSGRQFSNSRSEMNVSTLELGDSALYLCASSLGTSGKGDTQYFGPGTRLTVL.